Each of the 7 T cell receptor beta chains below was sequenced from the same sample in a study of beta chain features in type 1 diabetes. Of the isolated RNA, all was reverse transcribed, and so the sequenced material was expressed TCRB transcripts. Clones were read by immunoSEQ multiplex PCR, and TCRdb kept only the in-frame ones, dropping some. Of 600,000 or so clones listed, about 14% are singletons. General study results and limits: TCRB CDR3 length was moderately but significantly reduced in all four CD4+ subsets of Type 1 diabetes patients.

No cognate antigen is known for these TCRs. Specimen: naive CD4+ T cells from blood. These receptors all come from a man younger than 35 with type 1 diabetes.

V and J are TRBV11-2 and TRBJ2-2; tentatively, D is TRBD1 (5 bases). Looked up from germline, CDR1 is SGHAT and CDR2 is FQNNGV. The CDR3 totals 15 residues. V lost 7 bases, J lost 8 bases, and 20 bases lay in between. The DNA for the CDR3 is TGTGCCAGCATCCTTAATCGGCAGGGTCTAGGGGAGCTGTTTTTT. It is translated as CASILNRQGLGELFF.

As for this clone: At the DNA level, this CDR3 is encoded by other sequences in the same sample as well. The rearrangement joins TRBV20-1 to TRBJ2-7, with D unclear. Germline V gene data show CDR1 as DFQATT and CDR2 as SNEGSKA (reference sequence). This CDR3 has 10 amino acids. The V end lost 6 bases, the J end lost 1 base, and 4 bases lay between the germline ends. This chain's CDR3 is CSAPSYEQYF. The CDR3 nucleotides are TGCAGTGCCCCTTCCTACGAGCAGTACTTC.

This clone has just a few counts. The chain recombines TRBV29-1 with TRBJ2-7; 8 positions agree with TRBD2. Per germline, CDR1 SQVTM and CDR2 ANQGSEA. CDR3 size: 13 residues. Losses at the gene ends were 2 bases for V and 6 bases for J; bases not matched to a gene: 6. The CDR3 protein is CSVESAGGPEQYF. CDR3 in DNA: TGCAGCGTTGAATCGGCGGGAGGTCCCGAGCAGTACTTC.

This clone has a handful of counts. The genes are TRBV2 and TRBJ1-2, with 7 bases lining up with TRBD1. Germline lookup yields CDR1 SNHLY and CDR2 FYNNEI. This CDR3 is 12 amino acids long. J gave up 6 bases and V 7 bases, and 5 bases lay outside the gene matches. The CDR3 DNA reads as TGTGCCAGCAAAGACAGGGTTCATGGCTACACCTTC. Amino acids: CASKDRVHGYTF.

The rearrangement uses TRBV9 and TRBJ1-4; 10 bases fit TRBD1. The CDR3 is 15 residues long. Looked up from germline, CDR1 is SGDLS and CDR2 is YYNGEE. Losses at the gene ends were 3 bases for V and 6 bases for J; bases not matched to a gene: 5. CDR3 DNA sequence: TGTGCCAGCAGCGGACAGGGGGCGCAGGATGAAAAACTGTTTTTT. It is translated as CASSGQGAQDEKLFF.

This clone was detected only a few times. The J gene is TRBJ2-7, the V gene TRBV2; possibly TRBD1 for D (5 bases). CDR3 length: 14 amino acids. V shed 4 bases and J shed 6 bases, with 16 bases lying between them. Germline V lookup: CDR1 SNHLY, CDR2 FYNNEI. CDR3 nucleotides: TGTGCCAGCAGTGGACCCGGGCCTGGGGCCGAGCAGTACTTC. Its protein is CASSGPGPGAEQYF.

Notes on this clone: Other DNA sequences in the sample encode the same CDR3. The chain employs TRBV30 and TRBJ1-5; the D is unclear. This CDR3 comprises 13 residues. The V end lost 1 base, the J end lost 2 bases, and 6 bases lay between the germline ends. Germline CDR1 is GTSNPN and CDR2 is SVGIG (reference sequence). CDR3: CAWSARGNQPQHF. DNA of the CDR3: TGTGCCTGGAGTGCTAGGGGCAATCAGCCCCAGCATTTT.